Presented here are 18 T cell receptor beta chains from one specimen sequenced in a study of T cell clonotyping in hematopoietic cell transplantation. Sequencing was performed with immunoSEQ multiplex PCR; in TCRdb, only in-frame clones are kept and a portion is missing. This sample yields 25,000 to 30,000 clones, of which around 93% are seen a single time; 2% to 2.5% belongs to the top ten. Indicated time point: recipient sample about 28 days before transplant, after cytoreduction. The sample was peripheral blood mononuclear cells, taken before stem cell transplant. These receptors came from a man aged 45-60 years with acute myeloid leukemia. Some clones in this sample may be carry-over from other donors' samples.

The chain links TRBV15 to TRBJ2-7; TRBD1 matches at 7 bases. CDR1 is LNHNV and CDR2 is YYDKDF in the germline V gene (reference sequence). There are 17 residues in the CDR3. With 0 bases clipped from V and 3 bases from J, the junction kept 11 bases outside the gene matches. This CDR3 is CATSRDRGPSSFYEQYF. CDR3 sequence (DNA): TGTGCCACCAGCAGAGATAGGGGGCCCTCTTCTTTCTACGAGCAGTACTTC.

The chain uses TRBV9 and TRBJ1-6; no clear D. The CDR3 has 12 amino acids. V lost 4 bases and J lost 9, with 8 bases in between. Germline V gene sequence: CDR1 SGDLS, CDR2 YYNGEE. The CDR3 protein is CASSSAGSPLHF. The CDR3 DNA follows: TGTGCCAGCAGCTCGGCAGGTTCACCCCTCCACTTT.

The J gene is TRBJ1-5, the V gene TRBV19; TRBD1 matches 8 bases. The length of the CDR3 is 17 residues. With V trimmed by 5 bases and J by 0 bases, 9 bases remained unmatched. Germline V gene lookup returns CDR1 LNHDA and CDR2 SQIVND (reference sequence). The CDR3 protein is CASSPRYRGNSNQPQHF. The CDR3 DNA is TGTGCCAGTAGTCCCCGTTACAGGGGGAATAGCAATCAGCCCCAGCATTTT.

As DNA, the CDR3 is TGCGCCAGCAGCCTAGCTGCGGGTTGGGAGACCCAGTACTTC. This sequence encodes CASSLAAGWETQYF. This chain uses TRBV5-1 with TRBJ2-5; tentatively, D is TRBD2 (5 bases). The CDR3 runs 14 residues. The germline V and J ends were trimmed by 4 bases and 5 bases, with 15 bases remaining between them. Germline CDR1 and CDR2: SGHRS and YFSETQ. The whole variable domain, filled in from reference TRBV5-1 and TRBJ2-5, reads KAGVTQTPRYLIKTRGQQVTLSCSPISGHRSVSWYQQTPGQGLQFLFEYFSETQRNKGNFPGRFSGRQFSNSRSEMNVSTLELGDSALYLCASSLAAGWETQYFGPGTRLLVL.

The chain links TRBV7-2 to TRBJ2-2, with D perhaps TRBD2 (7 bases). This CDR3 contains 19 residues. Trimming cost V 1 base and J 4 bases, with 22 bases left between them. Germline V gene sequence: CDR1 SGHTA, CDR2 FQGNSA. As DNA, the CDR3 is TGTGCCAGCAGCTTAGTTTTCCGTTTTGGGGGGGCCCGCACCGGGGAGCTGTTTTTT. This encodes CASSLVFRFGGARTGELFF.

This clone occurred once. The V call is TRBV7-8, the J call TRBJ1-5, with D unresolved. Germline V gene lookup returns CDR1 SGHVS and CDR2 FQNEAQ. The CDR3 is 14 residues long. V was cut by 5 bases and J by 0 bases, with 8 bases left in between. CDR3 DNA sequence: TGTGCCAGCAGCGACGGATATAGCAATCAGCCCCAGCATTTT. Protein product: CASSDGYSNQPQHF.

The chain is built from TRBV30 and TRBJ1-2, with D unclear. CDR1 is GTSNPN and CDR2 is SVGIG in the germline V gene (reference sequence). Trimming took 0 bases from V and 8 from J, leaving 10 bases between them. The CDR3 is 12 residues long. CDR3 DNA: TGTGCCTGGAGTGTACACGGATTGGGCTACACCTTC. Encoded protein: CAWSVHGLGYTF.

The chain carries TRBV7-3 and TRBJ1-2, with 7 nucleotides matching TRBD1. After removal of 0 bases from V and 6 bases from J, the junction contained 4 bases not matched to a gene. Germline V gene sequence: CDR1 SGHTA, CDR2 FQGTGA. CDR3 length: 14 amino acids. CDR3 DNA sequence: TGTGCCAGCAGCTTAACTAACAGGGGAGATGGCTACACCTTC. This codes for CASSLTNRGDGYTF.

This clone has just a few counts. The chain employs TRBV9 and TRBJ1-2; possible D gene TRBD1, 5 bases. The V gene's germline CDR1 is SGDLS and CDR2 YYNGEE. V was trimmed by 4 bases and J by 8 bases, leaving 15 bases between them. The CDR3 totals 13 residues. The DNA for the CDR3 is TGTGCCAGCAGCTCGAGCCTGGGGGGAGGCTACACCTTC. Protein: CASSSSLGGGYTF.

The chain uses TRBV11-1 and TRBJ2-3; maybe TRBD2 (7 bases). The CDR3 length is 18 residues. The germline V gene encodes CDR1 SGHAT and CDR2 FQDESV (reference sequence). The V gene lost 5 bases and the J gene lost 2 bases, with 23 bases spanning the gap. Written as DNA, the CDR3 is TGTGCCAGCAGCACCCGCTCCCCAAGGGGGGGGGACACAGATACGCAGTATTTT. It codes for CASSTRSPRGGDTDTQYF.

The chain is built from TRBV7-2 and TRBJ2-2; D ambiguous. The ends were cut back, 5 bases at V and 6 bases at J, with 10 bases in the middle. CDR1 and CDR2 from the germline V gene are SGHTA and FQGNSA. There are 13 residues in the CDR3. CDR3 amino acids: CASSPRWAGELFF. The CDR3 DNA is TGTGCCAGCAGCCCGAGGTGGGCCGGGGAGCTGTTTTTT.

The genes are TRBV9 and TRBJ1-5, with D tentatively TRBD1 (6 bases). V was pared by 4 bases and J by 3 bases, with 11 bases between. The CDR3 is made up of 14 amino acids. The germline V gene has CDR1 SGDLS and CDR2 YYNGEE. The CDR3 bases are TGTGCCAGCAGCCCAGGACAGCTCAATCAGCCCCAGCATTTT. Amino acid sequence: CASSPGQLNQPQHF.

The CDR3 region has the DNA TGTGCCACCAGCAGCCCCGCCGGGACAGCCGGAAACACCATATATTTT. Its translation is CATSSPAGTAGNTIYF. This chain joins TRBV15 and TRBJ1-3; 7 positions match TRBD1. The CDR3 length is 16 residues. Trimming took 3 bases from V and 4 from J; bases not matched to a gene: 9. The germline CDR1 and CDR2 sequences are LNHNV and YYDKDF (reference sequence).

The chain carries TRBV5-6 and TRBJ2-1; D not certain. The CDR3 is 13 amino acids. Germline loops: CDR1 SGHDT, CDR2 YYEEEE. Deletions cut 2 bases from V and 3 bases from J, with 6 bases between. The CDR3 nucleotides are TGTGCCAGCAGCTTTGGGAACTACAATGAGCAGTTCTTC. It yields the protein CASSFGNYNEQFF.

This rearrangement joins TRBV30 to TRBJ1-1; D not resolved. Germline lookup yields CDR1 GTSNPN and CDR2 SVGIG (reference sequence). The V end lost 3 bases, the J end lost 4 bases, and 3 bases lay between the germline ends. The CDR3 length is 10 residues. CDR3 DNA sequence: TGTGCCTGGAGAGTCACTGAAGCTTTCTTT. Encoded protein: CAWRVTEAFF. Supplemented by reference TRBV30 and TRBJ1-1, the full variable domain reads SQTIHQWPATLVQPVGSPLSLECTVEGTSNPNLYWYRQAAGRGLQLLFYSVGIGQISSEVPQNLSASRPQDRQFILSSKKLLLSDSGFYLCAWRVTEAFFGQGTRLTVV.

The rearrangement joins TRBV7-6 to TRBJ2-3; 9 bases are a match to TRBD2. The CDR3 consists of 16 residues. The germline V gene has CDR1 SGHVS and CDR2 FNYEAQ. V was clipped by 2 bases and J by 4 bases; unmatched bases: 7. CDR3 sequence reads: CASSLRSGGTADTQYF. CDR3 in DNA: TGTGCCAGCAGCTTAAGGAGCGGGGGGACCGCAGATACGCAGTATTTT.

The chain has TRBV5-1 and TRBJ2-2; 9 positions agree with TRBD1. There are 14 residues in the CDR3. Looked up from germline, CDR1 is SGHRS and CDR2 is YFSETQ. The V segment lost 4 bases and the J segment 4 bases; nucleotides outside the gene matches: 2. CDR3 sequence (DNA): TGCGCCAGCAGCAACAGGGGGCTCACCGGGGAGCTGTTTTTT. Its protein product is CASSNRGLTGELFF.

In this sample, this clone turned up a few times. V is TRBV7-2 and J is TRBJ1-2; D not certain. V shed 1 base and J shed 6 bases, with 12 bases lying between them. Germline V CDR1 and CDR2: SGHTA, FQGNSA. The CDR3 is 14 residues long. This chain's CDR3 is CASSLVWGPDGYTF. CDR3 nucleotides: TGTGCCAGCAGCTTAGTCTGGGGTCCAGATGGCTACACCTTC.